This TCR beta chain was recorded in a study of vaccination and CD4 T cells after COVID-19. Treatment in this sample: approximately 9-day PBMC culture with coronavirus spike peptide pools or control peptides (ViraFEST assay). TCRs were sequenced by ViraFEST after antigen-specific T cells had been expanded with peptide pools. With respect to this clonotype: Its antigen remains unknown.

Germline CDR1 reads DFQATT; CDR2 reads SNEGSKA (reference sequence). Trimming cost V 6 bases and J 0 bases, with 14 bases left between them. This CDR3 is 14 amino acids long. Cultured CD4+ T cells had their DNA profiled by the Oncomine TCR Beta short-read assay. TCRdb reprocessed the PCR reads with MiXCR, giving one entry per CDR3 protein. The sample lists under 7,500 distinct CDR3 sequences, over 60% occurring once. This chain links TRBV20-1 with TRBJ1-1; D ambiguous. The specimen was CD4+ T cells from blood, cultured in vitro. This sequence was found in a human donor who had recovered from COVID-19. CDR3 amino acids: CSAEDKGLNTEAFF. CDR3 nucleotides: TGCAGTGCCGAGGATAAGGGTTTGAACACTGAAGCTTTCTTT.